Reported below is one TCR beta chain. What it binds is unknown. No CMV serostatus entry exists for this donor. Trimming cost V 3 bases and J 0 bases, with 15 bases left between them. The CDR3 has 17 amino acids. Germline values: CDR1 MNHNS, CDR2 SASEGT. The PCR used 60 Vbeta and 13 Jbeta primers. Sequencing used immunoSEQ multiplex PCR; TCRdb keeps in-frame clones, though not all of them. The repertoire consists of 150,000 to 200,000 clones, with 80% occurring once and the leading ten covering about 1.9%. The data were taken from a study of cytomegalovirus exposure and HLA in healthy donors. Overall study: 81% of some 390 genotyped donors fell in the Caucasian-associated ancestry cluster. The study's findings and limits: TCR beta sequences reportedly predicted the HLA-A and HLA-B alleles of most subjects accurately. Roughly even sequencing depth across donors was the assumption behind the presence/absence analyses.

Sample: PBMCs. The clonotype originates from a human donor in good health. V usage is TRBV6-1 and J usage is TRBJ2-1; D possibly corresponds to TRBD2 (5 bases). The CDR3 DNA follows: TGTGCCAGCAGTGAGTATGGTCTGGGGAGCTCCTACAATGAGCAGTTCTTC. It specifies CASSEYGLGSSYNEQFF.